The 30 T cell receptor beta chains listed next were all sequenced from one sample in a study of identical twins. TCRdb re-called the 5' RACE reads with MiXCR, one entry per CDR3 protein. The table shows around 960,000 distinct CDR3 sequences, with around 12% occurring only once. These sequences were also reported in another study, on yellow fever vaccine responses in identical twins.

Sequenced sample: PBMCs. Every receptor here comes from a woman aged 18 to 35 in good health.

At least ten counts were recorded for this clonotype. The CDR3 protein is CAISESLWRETVNEQFF. The CDR3 DNA reads as TGTGCCATCAGTGAGTCGCTCTGGCGGGAGACGGTCAATGAGCAGTTCTTC. The V call is TRBV10-3, the J call TRBJ2-1; 7 bases agree with TRBD2. Germline V gene data show CDR1 as ENHRY and CDR2 as SYGVKD. V lost 0 bases to trimming and J lost 6 bases; unmatched junction nucleotides: 11. The CDR3 extends over 17 amino acids.

J is TRBJ2-1 and V is TRBV11-2; 9 positions agree with TRBD2. After removal of 4 bases from V and 8 bases from J, the junction contained 12 bases not matched to a gene. This CDR3 region has 16 residues. CDR1 SGHAT and CDR2 FQNNGV come from the germline V gene. The CDR3 is CASSSIGGGGSDEQFF. The CDR3 DNA follows: TGTGCCAGCAGCTCCATTGGCGGGGGGGGGTCGGATGAGCAGTTCTTC.

This clonotype was detected many times. J is TRBJ2-7 and V is TRBV12-3 or TRBV12-4; 7 nucleotides line up with TRBD1. V shed 1 base, J shed 9 bases, and the junction held 3 bases outside the gene matches. CDR3 length equals 12 residues. The DNA for the CDR3 is TGTGCCAGCAGTTTAGAAAGACAGGGGCAGTACTTC. Residues: CASSLERQGQYF.

This clonotype was detected only a few times. Here the CDR3 reads CASSYWTNEQYF. DNA for the CDR3: TGTGCCAGCAGTTATTGGACTAACGAGCAGTACTTC. This rearrangement joins TRBV6-2 or TRBV6-3 to TRBJ2-7; D is perhaps TRBD2 (6 bases). This CDR3 spans 12 amino acids. Trimming removed 3 bases from V and 5 bases from J, with 8 bases in between. Germline CDR1 MNHEY, CDR2 SVGEGT.

This clonotype has just a few counts. V and J are TRBV7-9 and TRBJ2-7; D remains ambiguous. CDR1 and CDR2 from the germline V gene are SEHNR and FQNEAQ (reference sequence). V shed 5 bases and J shed 5 bases, with 13 bases lying between them. There are 13 residues in the CDR3. CDR3 protein: CASSPDGPNEQYV. CDR3 sequence (DNA): TGTGCCAGCAGCCCGGACGGGCCCAACGAGCAGTACGTC.

This rearrangement joins TRBV15 to TRBJ2-7; D remains ambiguous. The germline CDR1 and CDR2 sequences are LNHNV and YYDKDF (reference sequence). This CDR3 region has 13 residues. V was cut by 0 bases and J by 6 bases, with 9 bases left in between. CDR3 sequence (DNA): TGTGCCACCAGCAGAGAACCTCTGGGCGAGCAGTACGTC. Its protein is CATSREPLGEQYV.

The chain carries TRBV10-3 and TRBJ1-2; D not certain. The CDR3 contains 18 residues. Per the germline V gene, CDR1 is ENHRY and CDR2 is SYGVKD. V was cut by 0 bases and J by 2 bases, with 19 bases left in between. The CDR3 loop is CAISESMTRAARNYGYTF. The DNA for the CDR3 is TGTGCCATCAGTGAGTCGATGACCCGGGCCGCCCGAAACTATGGCTACACCTTC.

A few counts support this clonotype. The rearrangement joins TRBV6-1 to TRBJ1-6; unclear D gene. The CDR3 length is 14 residues. V shed 3 bases and J shed 12 bases, with 15 bases lying between them. Germline V CDR1 and CDR2: MNHNS, SASEGT. The CDR3 DNA sequence: TGTGCCAGCAGTGACGAGCCCCTTAAGGGACCCCTCCACTTT. Translated: CASSDEPLKGPLHF.

This clonotype was seen many times. The J gene is TRBJ1-1, the V gene TRBV29-1, with no clear D. Germline V lookup: CDR1 SQVTM, CDR2 ANQGSEA. The CDR3 has 11 residues. V was shortened by 0 bases and J by 8 bases, with 7 bases between the two germline ends. CDR3: CSVEEVGEAFF. The CDR3 coding sequence is TGCAGCGTTGAAGAGGTGGGAGAAGCTTTCTTT. The full variable domain, in which reference TRBV29-1 and TRBJ1-1 provide the parts outside the CDR3, is SAVISQKPSRDICQRGTSLTIQCQVDSQVTMMFWYRQQPGQSLTLIATANQGSEATYESGFVIDKFPISRPNLTFSTLTVSNMSPEDSSIYLCSVEEVGEAFFGQGTRLTVV.

This CDR3 is CASSTPGPPRADTQYF. In DNA, the CDR3 is TGTGCCAGCAGTACCCCAGGGCCTCCACGAGCTGATACGCAGTATTTT. The genes are TRBV28 and TRBJ2-3; the D gene is possibly TRBD1 (5 bases). Germline V gene data show CDR1 as MDHEN and CDR2 as SYDVKM. This CDR3 contains 16 residues. The V end was cut by 5 bases, the J end by 6 bases, with 21 bases between.

This clonotype has just a few counts. The chain is built from TRBV7-8 and TRBJ2-1, with 14 bases matching TRBD2. The CDR3 has 16 amino acids. V shed 5 bases, J shed 5 bases, and the junction held 5 bases outside the gene matches. CDR1 is SGHVS and CDR2 is FQNEAQ in the germline V gene. As DNA, the CDR3 is TGTGCCAGCAGCAAAACGGGACTAGCGGGAGACAATGAGCAGTTCTTC. It is translated as CASSKTGLAGDNEQFF.

A few counts support this clonotype. This chain connects TRBV7-9 to TRBJ1-6; D not resolved. Trimming took 0 bases from V and 6 from J, leaving 6 bases between them. The length of the CDR3 is 14 residues. CDR1 and CDR2 (germline): SEHNR, FQNEAQ (reference sequence). CDR3 sequence (DNA): TGTGCCAGCAGCTTAGCGTTACTTAATTCACCCCTCCACTTT. As protein: CASSLALLNSPLHF.

The rearrangement links TRBV5-5 to TRBJ2-7; D gene ambiguous. V lost 4 bases and J 1 base, leaving 15 bases between the germline ends. The germline CDR1 and CDR2 sequences are SGHKS and YYEKEE (reference sequence). The CDR3 runs 15 residues. In DNA, the CDR3 is TGTGCCAGCAGCCCAGCTGGGGTGAATTCCTACGAGCAGTACGTC. Translated: CASSPAGVNSYEQYV.

This clonotype was counted a few times. The chain links TRBV7-3 to TRBJ2-3; D not certain. Trimming pared 4 bases from V and 0 bases from J, leaving 11 bases between. CDR1 is SGHTA and CDR2 is FQGTGA in the germline V gene. This CDR3 has 15 residues. CDR3 nucleotides: TGTGCCAGCAGCTCAGAAAGGGATAGCACAGATACGCAGTATTTT. Its translation: CASSSERDSTDTQYF.

This clonotype showed up just a few times. Here the CDR3 DNA reads TGCAGCGTTTTGGCGGGTGATAGCTCCTACGAGCAGTACGTC. Translation gives CSVLAGDSSYEQYV. This chain uses TRBV29-1 with TRBJ2-7; D might be TRBD2 (5 bases). The CDR3 sequence is 14 residues long. Germline V gives CDR1 SQVTM, CDR2 ANQGSEA. Trimming pared 5 bases from V and 0 bases from J, leaving 14 bases between.

V is TRBV2 and J is TRBJ2-3; D not resolved. The V gene lost 6 bases and the J gene lost 4 bases, with 14 bases spanning the gap. The CDR3 runs 14 residues. Germline V gives CDR1 SNHLY, CDR2 FYNNEI. CDR3 loop: CASSGSNSADTQYF. CDR3 in DNA: TGTGCCAGCAGCGGTAGCAACTCCGCAGATACGCAGTATTTT.

This clonotype was picked up a small number of times. V usage is TRBV20-1 and J usage is TRBJ1-5, with unresolved D. Germline V CDR1 and CDR2: DFQATT, SNEGSKA (reference sequence). Trimming took off 2 bases at V and 0 bases at J, with 20 bases between the two ends. This CDR3 spans 18 amino acids. As DNA, the CDR3 is TGCAGTGCTAGACTCATGTCCGCGGGGTCATCTAGCAATCAGCCCCAGCATTTT. This sequence encodes CSARLMSAGSSSNQPQHF.

The J gene is TRBJ2-3, the V gene TRBV3-1; D unclear. The V and J ends lost 4 bases and 1 base respectively, with 12 bases between them. The V gene's germline CDR1 is LGHDT and CDR2 YNNKEL (reference sequence). The CDR3 runs 15 residues. CDR3 protein: CASSPRPRGTDTQYF. Here the CDR3 DNA reads TGTGCCAGCAGCCCCCGGCCTCGGGGCACAGATACGCAGTATTTT.

This chain links TRBV24-1 with TRBJ2-1; perhaps TRBD1 as D (5 bases). Germline V lookup: CDR1 KGHDR, CDR2 SFDVKD. V lost 1 base, J lost 0 bases, and 6 bases lay in between. CDR3 length: 15 amino acids. This CDR3 reads CATSDLRGSYNEQFF. The CDR3 DNA sequence: TGTGCCACCAGTGATTTAAGGGGCTCCTACAATGAGCAGTTCTTC.

The rearrangement joins TRBV15 to TRBJ2-2; D is undetermined. Germline V gene data show CDR1 as LNHNV and CDR2 as YYDKDF (reference sequence). The CDR3 spans 15 residues. V was cut by 6 bases and J by 0 bases, with 11 bases left in between. CDR3 coding DNA: TGTGCCACCAGGCTGACACTTACGAACACCGGGGAGCTGTTTTTT. It translates to CATRLTLTNTGELFF. Full variable domain (remainder filled in from reference TRBV15 and TRBJ2-2): DAMVIQNPRYQVTQFGKPVTLSCSQTLNHNVMYWYQQKSSQAPKLLFHYYDKDFNNEADTPDNFQSRRPNTSFCFLDIRSPGLGDTAMYLCATRLTLTNTGELFFGEGSRLTVL.

There are a few counts of this clonotype. The chain combines TRBV4-1 with TRBJ1-2, with unresolved D. CDR3 length equals 15 residues. Trimming shortened V by 0 bases and J by 0 bases, and 8 bases separated the two germline ends. CDR1 MGHRA and CDR2 YSYEKL come from the germline V gene. Written as DNA, the CDR3 is TGCGCCAGCAGCCAAGAAATCATAGCTAACTATGGCTACACCTTC. Protein sequence: CASSQEIIANYGYTF.

This clonotype was seen a few times. This chain joins TRBV28 and TRBJ2-7; 15 positions match TRBD2. Germline V gene lookup returns CDR1 MDHEN and CDR2 SYDVKM. V trimming: 4 bases; J trimming: 5 bases; junction bases outside the gene matches: 24. The CDR3 sequence is 22 residues long. CDR3 DNA sequence: TGTGCCAGCAGTTACATTTATCGTAGACCCGGGACTAGCGGGAGGAATGGGCACGAGCAGTACTTC. It is translated as CASSYIYRRPGTSGRNGHEQYF.

This clonotype showed up just a few times. V is TRBV27 and J is TRBJ2-7; 8 bases agree with TRBD2. From germline, CDR1 is MNHEY and CDR2 SMNVEV (reference sequence). J lost 3 bases, V lost 5 bases, and 9 bases had no gene match. The CDR3 extends over 15 amino acids. The CDR3 DNA reads as TGTGCCAGCAGTCCCCAGTATAGCGGGAACTACGAGCAGTACGTC. Encoded protein: CASSPQYSGNYEQYV.

The chain carries TRBV5-4 and TRBJ2-5; D is ambiguous. The CDR3 is made up of 16 amino acids. V was shortened by 0 bases and J by 2 bases, with 14 bases between the two germline ends. Germline V gene sequence: CDR1 SGHNT, CDR2 YYREEE (reference sequence). The CDR3 DNA sequence: TGTGCCAGCAGCTTGGTTGGGTTTACGAGACAAGAGACCCAGTACTTC. It codes for CASSLVGFTRQETQYF.

The table lists this clonotype with a few counts. The chain couples TRBV7-3 to TRBJ1-2; tentatively, D is TRBD1 (5 bases). CDR3 length equals 16 residues. Trimming removed 0 bases at V and 5 bases at J, with 16 bases between. Per the germline V gene, CDR1 is SGHTA and CDR2 is FQGTGA. The DNA of the CDR3 is TGTGCCAGCAGCTTAACCCCAATCGGGGGAGGGTATGGCTACACCTTC. The encoded protein is CASSLTPIGGGYGYTF.

The chain carries TRBV29-1 and TRBJ2-1, with 10 bases lining up with TRBD2. Unmatched junction bases numbered 7, after V lost 4 bases and J lost 7 bases. CDR1 is SQVTM and CDR2 is ANQGSEA in the germline V gene. CDR3 length: 14 amino acids. The CDR3 sequence is CSVVWLAGVNEQFF. The CDR3 DNA follows: TGCAGCGTTGTCTGGCTAGCGGGAGTTAATGAGCAGTTCTTC.

This clonotype was counted many times. The CDR3 nucleotides are TGTGCCAGCAGTTTCGCGGGGACCGGGGAGCTGTTTTTT. This gives the protein CASSFAGTGELFF. The genes are TRBV12-3 or TRBV12-4 and TRBJ2-2; D is perhaps TRBD2 (6 bases). The CDR3 extends over 13 amino acids. V lost 3 bases, J lost 5 bases, and 7 bases lay in between.

This clonotype was recorded a few times. Here the CDR3 reads CASSSGTGDWTQYF. The CDR3 bases are TGTGCCAGCAGTTCCGGGACAGGGGATTGGACCCAGTACTTC. The chain carries TRBV11-2 and TRBJ2-5; the match to TRBD1 covers 10 bases. CDR1 and CDR2 (germline): SGHAT, FQNNGV. Germline trimming cut 6 bases from V and 7 bases from J; bases unmatched to any gene: 8. The CDR3 totals 14 residues. The whole variable domain, remainder taken from reference TRBV11-2 and TRBJ2-5, is EAGVAQSPRYKIIEKRQSVAFWCNPISGHATLYWYQQILGQGPKLLIQFQNNGVVDDSQLPKDRFSAERLKGVDSTLKIQPAKLEDSAVYLCASSSGTGDWTQYFGPGTRLLVL.

This clonotype turned up a few times. V is TRBV6-1 and J is TRBJ2-3, with 7 bases identical to TRBD2. The V gene's germline CDR1 is MNHNS and CDR2 SASEGT. V gave up 5 bases and J gave up 2 bases; unmatched junction bases: 4. This CDR3 region has 14 residues. The CDR3, as DNA: TGTGCCAGCAGTAGAGCGGGAACCACAGATACGCAGTATTTT. Translation: CASSRAGTTDTQYF.

This clonotype was counted only a few times. This chain uses TRBV20-1 with TRBJ2-1; possibly TRBD1 for D (6 bases). This CDR3 region has 13 residues. Trimming stripped 3 bases from V and 4 bases from J, with 10 bases between. Germline V gene lookup returns CDR1 DFQATT and CDR2 SNEGSKA (reference sequence). CDR3 region: CSARQGMYNEQFF. DNA for the CDR3: TGCAGTGCTAGGCAGGGGATGTACAATGAGCAGTTCTTC.